Shown below are 12 T cell receptor beta chains from a single sample sequenced in a study of Tregs in tolerant kidney transplant recipients. Assay used: immunoSEQ multiplex PCR; TCRdb lists only in-frame clones, some missing. The sample has roughly 80,000 clones, roughly 90% seen once. The sequences come from Tregs from blood, collected before the transplant. These receptors all come from a human donor who received a combined kidney and bone marrow transplant.

The chain links TRBV6-4 to TRBJ1-1; a possible D gene is TRBD1 (6 bases). Deletions cut 7 bases from V and 3 bases from J, with 15 bases between. The CDR3 is 14 residues long. CDR1 and CDR2 from the germline V gene are MRHNA and SNTAGT. Written as DNA, the CDR3 is TGTGCCAGCACCCAACAGGGAGGGGACACTGAAGCTTTCTTT. This sequence encodes CASTQQGGDTEAFF.

This clone was detected only once. The chain carries TRBV12-2 and TRBJ2-3; the table's D call of TRBD2 was not tested on the DNA. TRBV12-2 counts as a pseudogene. The CDR3 is made up of 16 amino acids. This CDR3 reads CASRLRRLVGTDTQYF. For the CDR3, the DNA is TGTGCAAGTCGCTTGCGACGGCTAGTGGGCACAGATACGCAGTATTTT.

V and J are TRBV14 and TRBJ1-5; TRBD1 aligns across 8 bases. CDR1 is SGHDN and CDR2 is FVKESK in the germline V gene. V gave up 2 bases and J gave up 0 bases; unmatched junction bases: 6. The CDR3 spans 17 residues. The DNA for the CDR3 is TGTGCCAGCAGCCAATGGGGACAGGTCAATAGCAATCAGCCCCAGCATTTT. Amino acids: CASSQWGQVNSNQPQHF.

The rearrangement uses TRBV2 and TRBJ2-2; 10 positions match TRBD2. The trim removed 5 bases at V and 2 bases at J, leaving 11 bases unmatched. The CDR3 covers 18 residues. The germline CDR1 and CDR2 sequences are SNHLY and FYNNEI. Here the CDR3 reads CASSYRLLAGPNTGELFF. The CDR3 DNA reads as TGTGCCAGCAGTTATCGACTACTAGCGGGACCTAACACCGGGGAGCTGTTTTTT.

The rearrangement links TRBV7-2 to TRBJ2-7; TRBD2 is a possible D gene (6 bases). Trimming pared 8 bases from V and 0 bases from J, leaving 8 bases between. This CDR3 contains 12 residues. CDR1 is SGHTA and CDR2 is FQGNSA in the germline V gene. The CDR3 coding sequence is TGTGCCAGCGGCGGGAACTCCTACGAGCAGTACTTC. As protein: CASGGNSYEQYF.

The CDR3 loop reads CATSRDMREATYEQYF. The CDR3 DNA follows: TGTGCCACCAGCAGAGATATGAGGGAAGCTACCTACGAGCAGTACTTC. The chain has TRBV15 and TRBJ2-7; tentative D call: TRBD2 (5 bases). CDR3 length: 16 residues. V lost 0 bases and J 2 bases, leaving 14 bases between the germline ends. Germline V lookup: CDR1 LNHNV, CDR2 YYDKDF (reference sequence).

CDR3 in DNA: TGTGCCAGCAGCTTGTTAAAGGACAGATGGAACACTGAAGCTTTCTTT. This codes for CASSLLKDRWNTEAFF. This rearrangement joins TRBV5-8 to TRBJ1-1; maybe TRBD1 (6 bases). The CDR3 consists of 16 residues. Trimming pared 1 base from V and 1 base from J, leaving 14 bases between. The germline V gene has CDR1 SGHTS and CDR2 YDEGEE. The variable domain in full, with the rest retrieved from reference TRBV5-8 and TRBJ1-1, is EAGVTQSPTHLIKTRGQQATLRCSPISGHTSVYWYQQALGLGLQFLLWYDEGEERNRGNFPPRFSGRQFPNYSSELNVNALELEDSALYLCASSLLKDRWNTEAFFGQGTRLTVV.

V gene TRBV30 combines with J gene TRBJ2-1; D not resolved. The CDR3 covers 10 residues. CDR1 is GTSNPN and CDR2 is SVGIG in the germline V gene (reference sequence). V was trimmed by 8 bases and J by 9 bases, leaving 11 bases between them. CDR3 in DNA: TGTGCCGCACTAAGGGTTGAGCAGTTCTTC. Protein: CAALRVEQFF. Using reference TRBV30 and TRBJ2-1 for the parts outside the CDR3, the full variable domain is SQTIHQWPATLVQPVGSPLSLECTVEGTSNPNLYWYRQAAGRGLQLLFYSVGIGQISSEVPQNLSASRPQDRQFILSSKKLLLSDSGFYLCAALRVEQFFGPGTRLTVL.

V gene TRBV7-8 combines with J gene TRBJ2-3; no clear D. This CDR3 contains 11 residues. Per the germline V gene, CDR1 is SGHVS and CDR2 is FQNEAQ. Trimming removed 8 bases from V and 4 bases from J, with 7 bases in between. As DNA, the CDR3 is TGTGCCAGCGGGTGGCCAGATACGCAGTATTTT. Its translation is CASGWPDTQYF.

The chain has TRBV4-1 and TRBJ2-7; D is possibly TRBD1 (5 bases). The germline CDR1 and CDR2 sequences are MGHRA and YSYEKL. V dropped 0 bases and J dropped 2 bases, with 11 bases sitting between them. The CDR3 spans 15 residues. DNA for the CDR3: TGCGCCAGCAGCCAAGAGGAAACAGGACCCTACGAGCAGTACTTC. Its protein is CASSQEETGPYEQYF.

This clone occurred once. The chain combines TRBV7-6 with TRBJ1-5; D perhaps matches TRBD1 (5 bases). The CDR3 contains 13 residues. Germline V gene sequence: CDR1 SGHVS, CDR2 FNYEAQ. The germline V and J ends were trimmed by 3 bases and 7 bases, with 10 bases remaining between them. The CDR3 sequence is CASSFRGDQPQHF. The CDR3 DNA follows: TGTGCCAGCAGCTTTCGGGGGGACCAGCCCCAGCATTTT.

The V and J genes are TRBV10-3 and TRBJ2-7; no clear D gene. This CDR3 spans 13 amino acids. The germline gives CDR1 ENHRY, CDR2 SYGVKD. The V end was cut by 3 bases, the J end by 3 bases, with 9 bases between. The CDR3 loop is CAISERQNYEQYF. DNA of the CDR3: TGTGCCATCAGTGAAAGGCAGAACTACGAGCAGTACTTC.